The clone carrying this TCR beta chain turned up a few times. No antigen is known for it. TCRdb recomputed calls from the 5' RACE reads with MiXCR, one row per CDR3 protein. The sample carries about 240,000 distinct CDR3 sequences, around 10% recorded once. The sample belongs to a study of CD8 T cells in ankylosing spondylitis. Study results and caveats: Blood from ankylosing spondylitis patients appeared to carry a characteristic roughly eight-variant TCR beta motif.

V lost 7 bases to trimming and J lost 0 bases, with 10 bases between them. The CDR3 extends over 14 amino acids. Germline assignment: CDR1 MDHEN and CDR2 SYDVKM. This receptor was identified in a male donor with ankylosing spondylitis or in good health (not recorded which). This chain uses TRBV28 with TRBJ1-3, with D tentatively TRBD1 (6 bases). Sequenced input: blood, either unsorted or a sorted T cell fraction (not recorded which). In DNA form, the CDR3 reads TGTGCCAGCACACAGGGCGACTCTGGAAACACCATATATTTT. Its translation is CASTQGDSGNTIYF.